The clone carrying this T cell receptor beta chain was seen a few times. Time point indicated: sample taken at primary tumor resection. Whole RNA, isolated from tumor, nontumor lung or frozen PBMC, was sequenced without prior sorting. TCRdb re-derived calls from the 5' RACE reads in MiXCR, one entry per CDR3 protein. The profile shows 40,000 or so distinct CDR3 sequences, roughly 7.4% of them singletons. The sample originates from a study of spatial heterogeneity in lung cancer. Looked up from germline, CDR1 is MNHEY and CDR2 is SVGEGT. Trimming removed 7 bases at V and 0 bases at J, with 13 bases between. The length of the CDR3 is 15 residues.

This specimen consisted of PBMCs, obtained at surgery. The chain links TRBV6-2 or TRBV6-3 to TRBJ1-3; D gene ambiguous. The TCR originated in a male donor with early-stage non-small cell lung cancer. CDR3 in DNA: TGTGCCAGCATCCCGGCCGGTAGCTCTGGAAACACCATATATTTT. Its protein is CASIPAGSSGNTIYF.